Listed here are 21 T cell receptor beta chains from one sample, sequenced in a study of T cell repertoires in ileal Crohn's disease. Time point: neoterminal ileum biopsy at postoperative endoscopy, about 6 months after surgery. TCRdb keeps only in-frame clones here, not all; method: immunoSEQ multiplex PCR. The profile shows 6,500 to 8,000 clones, around 76% of them singletons. The sequencing input was ileal tissue. Source of these receptors: an adult with Crohn's disease.

This sequence joins TRBV7-2 and TRBJ2-3, with unresolved D. There are 12 residues in the CDR3. From germline, CDR1 is SGHTA and CDR2 FQGNSA. The germline V and J ends were trimmed by 4 bases and 5 bases, with 7 bases remaining between them. The CDR3 is CASSSPLDTQYF. CDR3 DNA: TGTGCCAGCAGCTCCCCCTTAGATACGCAGTATTTT.

The chain carries TRBV20-1 and TRBJ2-7; TRBD1 aligns across 7 bases. CDR3 size: 11 residues. Germline trimming cut 5 bases from V and 7 bases from J; bases unmatched to any gene: 5. CDR1 is DFQATT and CDR2 is SNEGSKA in the germline V gene (reference sequence). The CDR3 DNA reads as TGCAGTGCTGCAGGGGGAAGTGAGCAGTACTTC. Translating gives CSAAGGSEQYF.

The chain couples TRBV28 to TRBJ2-2; TRBD2 might be the D (7 bases). The germline CDR1 and CDR2 sequences are MDHEN and SYDVKM. This CDR3 is built from 16 residues. V lost 4 bases to trimming and J lost 6 bases, with 18 bases between them. The CDR3 DNA reads as TGTGCCAGCAGTTACCCCATCCGGGGGGCGGCCGGGGAGCTGTTTTTT. This encodes CASSYPIRGAAGELFF. The whole variable domain, filled in from reference TRBV28 and TRBJ2-2, reads DVKVTQSSRYLVKRTGEKVFLECVQDMDHENMFWYRQDPGLGLRLIYFSYDVKMKEKGDIPEGYSVSREKKERFSLILESASTNQTSMYLCASSYPIRGAAGELFFGEGSRLTVL.

The rearrangement uses TRBV7-2 and TRBJ1-2; 7 bases match TRBD1. The CDR3 runs 12 residues. The J segment lost 4 bases and the V segment lost 5 bases, leaving 1 base of the junction unmatched. The germline V gene has CDR1 SGHTA and CDR2 FQGNSA. The CDR3 is CASSRQGYGYTF. The CDR3 DNA is TGTGCCAGCAGCCGACAGGGCTATGGCTACACCTTC. Variable domain in full (rest from reference TRBV7-2 and TRBJ1-2): GAGVSQSPSNKVTEKGKDVELRCDPISGHTALYWYRQSLGQGLEFLIYFQGNSAPDKSGLPSDRFSAERTGGSVSTLTIQRTQQEDSAVYLCASSRQGYGYTFGSGTRLTVV.

This clone was counted a few times. Written as DNA, the CDR3 is TGTGCCAGCAGTTATTCTCAGGGGGCGAGTTCACCCCTCCACTTT. Amino acids: CASSYSQGASSPLHF. The chain couples TRBV6-9 to TRBJ1-6; 8 bases agree with TRBD1. This CDR3 has 15 amino acids. Losses at the gene ends were 0 bases for V and 9 bases for J; bases not matched to a gene: 4. CDR1 and CDR2 from the germline V gene are MNHGY and SVAAGI.

The chain combines TRBV7-2 with TRBJ2-7; 11 bases map to TRBD2. Trimming took 0 bases from V and 6 from J; bases not matched to a gene: 7. CDR1 and CDR2 from the germline V gene are SGHTA and FQGNSA. The CDR3 has 16 residues. CDR3 sequence reads: CASSLARSGGDFEQYF. The CDR3 region has the DNA TGTGCCAGCAGCTTAGCGCGTAGCGGGGGGGATTTCGAGCAGTACTTC.

V gene TRBV2 combines with J gene TRBJ2-5; a possible D gene is TRBD2 (5 bases). Germline-derived CDR1 and CDR2 are SNHLY and FYNNEI. CDR3 length: 20 amino acids. The V end lost 3 bases, the J end lost 1 base, and 27 bases lay between the germline ends. The CDR3, as DNA: TGTGCCAGCAGTGATTCTCCTCCACTCCCGGGGAGACGTGGCCAAGAGACCCAGTACTTC. This sequence encodes CASSDSPPLPGRRGQETQYF.

The V and J genes are TRBV19 and TRBJ2-1, with D maybe TRBD2 (5 bases). The CDR3 length is 15 residues. V lost 5 bases, J lost 4 bases, and 15 bases lay in between. Germline V gene sequence: CDR1 LNHDA, CDR2 SQIVND (reference sequence). CDR3 region: CASSFRLRAYNEQFF. The CDR3 nucleotides read TGTGCCAGTAGTTTCCGCCTGAGGGCTTACAATGAGCAGTTCTTC.

The table lists this clone with a count of one. The CDR3 protein is CASSYAGATKNIQYF. CDR3 sequence (DNA): TGTGCCAGCAGTTACGCAGGGGCGACCAAAAACATTCAGTACTTC. This chain connects TRBV6-6 to TRBJ2-4, with D possibly TRBD1 on 6 matching bases. The CDR3 totals 15 residues. Deletions cut 2 bases from V and 2 bases from J, with 10 bases between. CDR1 is MNHNY, CDR2 SVGAGI, per germline (reference sequence).

This chain joins TRBV5-6 and TRBJ1-5; D is undetermined. CDR1 SGHDT and CDR2 YYEEEE come from the germline V gene. The CDR3 length is 13 residues. The ends were cut back, 0 bases at V and 4 bases at J, with 5 bases in the middle. The CDR3 reads CASSLGRNQPQHF. CDR3 nucleotide sequence: TGTGCCAGCAGCTTGGGCAGAAATCAGCCCCAGCATTTT.

The J gene is TRBJ2-1, the V gene TRBV5-3; TRBD2 aligns across 9 bases. TRBV5-3 is classed as an ORF, of uncertain function. CDR3 size: 14 residues. V was pared by 9 bases and J by 9 bases, with 13 bases of the junction left unmatched. For the CDR3, the DNA is TGTGCCATCTCGACAGGGACTAGCTCTAGTGAGCAGTTCTTC. Protein product: CAISTGTSSSEQFF.

The CDR3 protein is CASSEPRTGGQGPYEQYF. For the CDR3, the DNA is TGTGCCAGCAGTGAACCTCGGACAGGGGGACAGGGCCCCTACGAGCAGTACTTC. The chain is built from TRBV6-1 and TRBJ2-7; TRBD1 matches at 10 bases. The CDR3 has 18 amino acids. The germline gives CDR1 MNHNS, CDR2 SASEGT. V lost 2 bases and J lost 2; bases outside the gene matches: 12.

The V and J genes are TRBV7-2 and TRBJ2-7, with D maybe TRBD1 (5 bases). The germline gives CDR1 SGHTA, CDR2 FQGNSA. This CDR3 is 14 amino acids long. V dropped 6 bases and J dropped 0 bases, with 12 bases sitting between them. The CDR3, as DNA: TGTGCCAGCAGTAAGCAGGGAAGCTCCTACGAGCAGTACTTC. Translation gives CASSKQGSSYEQYF.

CDR3 protein: CASSSPGGSDEQFF. The CDR3 DNA reads as TGTGCCAGCAGCTCTCCAGGGGGGAGCGATGAGCAGTTCTTC. V is TRBV5-6 and J is TRBJ2-1; a weak D match, TRBD1 (7 bases). This CDR3 spans 14 amino acids. Germline V gene lookup returns CDR1 SGHDT and CDR2 YYEEEE. Trimming stripped 3 bases from V and 8 bases from J, with 15 bases between.

The count of this clone is one. This rearrangement joins TRBV7-9 to TRBJ1-2; weak D call: TRBD1 (5 bases). The ends were cut back, 4 bases at V and 6 bases at J, with 24 bases in the middle. The germline V gene encodes CDR1 SEHNR and CDR2 FQNEAQ (reference sequence). The CDR3 extends over 17 amino acids. This CDR3 reads CASSSNSRVQGGDGYTF. CDR3 bases: TGTGCCAGCAGCTCAAACAGCCGGGTCCAGGGAGGCGATGGCTACACCTTC.

This sequence joins TRBV10-3 and TRBJ2-5, with 13 bases aligning to TRBD2. This CDR3 spans 16 amino acids. Unmatched junction bases numbered 7, after V lost 4 bases and J lost 5 bases. Germline V gives CDR1 ENHRY, CDR2 SYGVKD. Here the CDR3 DNA reads TGTGCCATCAGTGCCACTAGCGGGGGGGCCGGTGAGACCCAGTACTTC. Protein product: CAISATSGGAGETQYF.

In its sample, this clone was seen a few times. V is TRBV7-2 and J is TRBJ2-1; 10 nucleotides agree with TRBD2. J was trimmed by 3 bases and V by 2 bases; bases with no gene match: 4. The germline V gene has CDR1 SGHTA and CDR2 FQGNSA. The CDR3 is 16 residues long. This chain's CDR3 is CASSLLSGGYYNEQFF. CDR3 DNA sequence: TGTGCCAGCAGCTTACTTAGCGGGGGGTACTACAATGAGCAGTTCTTC. The complete variable domain, with remaining parts taken from reference TRBV7-2 and TRBJ2-1, reads GAGVSQSPSNKVTEKGKDVELRCDPISGHTALYWYRQSLGQGLEFLIYFQGNSAPDKSGLPSDRFSAERTGGSVSTLTIQRTQQEDSAVYLCASSLLSGGYYNEQFFGPGTRLTVL.

J is TRBJ1-2 and V is TRBV6-5; D is unresolved. Germline-derived CDR1 and CDR2 are MNHEY and SVGAGI. Trimming cost V 7 bases and J 8 bases, with 23 bases left between them. The CDR3 is 15 residues long. CDR3 sequence: CASTEAARSSGGYTF. As DNA, the CDR3 is TGTGCCAGCACAGAGGCTGCCCGCTCTAGTGGAGGCTACACCTTC.

This chain links TRBV30 with TRBJ1-1; D is unclear. Germline V gives CDR1 GTSNPN, CDR2 SVGIG (reference sequence). V was pared by 2 bases and J by 1 base, with 17 bases between. There are 16 residues in the CDR3. The CDR3 sequence: CAWSKARAGTNTEAFF. CDR3 nucleotides: TGTGCCTGGAGTAAAGCCCGGGCGGGTACGAACACTGAAGCTTTCTTT.

The chain carries TRBV10-3 and TRBJ1-3, with D uncertain. Per germline, CDR1 ENHRY and CDR2 SYGVKD. V was trimmed by 10 bases and J by 8 bases, leaving 15 bases between them. This CDR3 comprises 12 residues. CDR3 residues: CASQWNRDTIYF. The CDR3 DNA reads TGTGCCAGTCAATGGAATCGGGACACCATATATTTT.

The rearrangement uses TRBV11-3 and TRBJ1-1, with TRBD1 matching 10 bases. Trimming removed 5 bases from V and 0 bases from J; junction bases left unmatched: 12. The CDR3 runs to 18 residues. Germline assignment: CDR1 SGHNT and CDR2 YENEEA. The CDR3 DNA follows: TGTGCCAGCAGCCCCCGGGGTGGGACAGGGGCGGTGAACACTGAAGCTTTCTTT. It specifies CASSPRGGTGAVNTEAFF.